The 24 T cell receptor beta chains in this list originate from one sample, sequenced in a study of cytomegalovirus exposure and HLA in healthy donors. Libraries were prepared by immunoSEQ multiplex PCR; TCRdb keeps only in-frame clonotypes and omits some of them. The table lists approximately 210,000 clones, about 91% of them singletons, with around 3% in the top ten. Sequenced material: PBMCs. Receptor source: a woman aged 18-29 years in good health and CMV-seronegative.

The rearrangement links TRBV27 to TRBJ2-5, with TRBD2 matching over 9 bases. J gave up 5 bases and V 8 bases, and 6 bases lay outside the gene matches. The CDR3 length is 13 residues. Germline assignment: CDR1 MNHEY and CDR2 SMNVEV (reference sequence). CDR3 sequence: CASGGLAWETQYF. The CDR3, as DNA: TGTGCCAGCGGAGGACTAGCGTGGGAGACCCAGTACTTC.

This clone showed up just once. The chain is built from TRBV7-6 and TRBJ1-2, with D perhaps TRBD1 (6 bases). This CDR3 has 13 residues. Per germline, CDR1 SGHVS and CDR2 FNYEAQ. The germline V and J ends were trimmed by 5 bases and 4 bases, with 11 bases remaining between them. The DNA for the CDR3 is TGTGCCAGCAGCGCGGACAGAATCTATGGCTACACCTTC. It specifies CASSADRIYGYTF.

V is TRBV5-4 and J is TRBJ2-2; D is ambiguous. CDR1 is SGHNT, CDR2 YYREEE, per germline (reference sequence). This CDR3 has 12 amino acids. The ends were cut back, 2 bases at V and 5 bases at J, with 4 bases in the middle. The CDR3 DNA sequence: TGTGCCAGCAGCTTACATACCGGGGAGCTGTTTTTT. This sequence encodes CASSLHTGELFF.

The genes are TRBV7-2 and TRBJ2-1; D possibly corresponds to TRBD1 (7 bases). The V end was cut by 1 base, the J end by 8 bases, with 15 bases between. The germline CDR1 and CDR2 sequences are SGHTA and FQGNSA. This CDR3 spans 15 amino acids. The CDR3 nucleotides read TGTGCCAGCAGCTTAGTTTGGCAGGGGGACTATGAGCAGTTCTTC. Translating it yields CASSLVWQGDYEQFF.

The rearrangement uses TRBV30 and TRBJ1-4, with 7 bases fitting TRBD1. This CDR3 has 15 amino acids. With V trimmed by 0 bases and J by 8 bases, 9 bases remained unmatched. Germline V gene data show CDR1 as GTSNPN and CDR2 as SVGIG (reference sequence). DNA for the CDR3: TGTGCCTGGAGTGTAGTAGGGGGCGCAGGAGAAAAACTGTTTTTT. Translating it yields CAWSVVGGAGEKLFF. Complete variable domain (other parts from reference TRBV30 and TRBJ1-4): SQTIHQWPATLVQPVGSPLSLECTVEGTSNPNLYWYRQAAGRGLQLLFYSVGIGQISSEVPQNLSASRPQDRQFILSSKKLLLSDSGFYLCAWSVVGGAGEKLFFGSGTQLSVL.

A single count supports this clone. The chain combines TRBV11-2 with TRBJ2-7; a possible D gene is TRBD1 (5 bases). V shed 1 base and J shed 0 bases, with 10 bases lying between them. This CDR3 has 15 residues. The V gene's germline CDR1 is SGHAT and CDR2 FQNNGV. CDR3: CASSLGDRPSYEQYF. CDR3 DNA: TGTGCCAGCAGCTTAGGCGACAGACCCTCCTACGAGCAGTACTTC.

The V call is TRBV27, the J call TRBJ1-1, with D tentatively TRBD1 (5 bases). This CDR3 is 14 amino acids long. V was clipped by 6 bases and J by 3 bases, with 14 bases between them. Per the germline V gene, CDR1 is MNHEY and CDR2 is SMNVEV (reference sequence). CDR3 sequence: CASSWGGAHTEAFF. As DNA, the CDR3 is TGTGCCAGCAGCTGGGGGGGAGCTCACACTGAAGCTTTCTTT.

The chain is built from TRBV28 and TRBJ2-5; 8 nucleotides agree with TRBD1. CDR1 is MDHEN, CDR2 SYDVKM, per germline. The ends lost 1 base at V and 4 bases at J; junction bases unmatched: 2. The CDR3 sequence is 14 residues long. The CDR3: CASSLFQGAETQYF. CDR3 DNA sequence: TGTGCCAGCAGTTTATTTCAGGGGGCAGAGACCCAGTACTTC.

This clone was observed a few times. This chain uses TRBV19 with TRBJ2-1, with 7 bases that match TRBD2. The CDR3 has 14 amino acids. With V trimmed by 3 bases and J by 4 bases, 3 bases remained unmatched. The germline V gene has CDR1 LNHDA and CDR2 SQIVND (reference sequence). The CDR3 sequence is CASSIGGSYNEQFF. The DNA for the CDR3 is TGTGCCAGTAGTATTGGCGGGAGTTACAATGAGCAGTTCTTC.

The chain employs TRBV9 and TRBJ1-1; possibly TRBD1 for D (5 bases). Germline V gives CDR1 SGDLS, CDR2 YYNGEE. The V end was cut by 0 bases, the J end by 1 base, with 7 bases between. CDR3 length equals 14 residues. CDR3 DNA: TGTGCCAGCAGCGTAGACGGGGGGAACACTGAAGCTTTCTTT. As protein: CASSVDGGNTEAFF.

The chain uses TRBV9 and TRBJ2-3, with a weak D call TRBD1 (6 bases). Trimming stripped 2 bases from V and 1 base from J, with 11 bases between. Germline values: CDR1 SGDLS, CDR2 YYNGEE. This CDR3 has 15 residues. CDR3 sequence (DNA): TGTGCCAGCAGCGTTTCAGCAGGGGGCACAGATACGCAGTATTTT. Its translation is CASSVSAGGTDTQYF.

The J gene is TRBJ2-6, the V gene TRBV2; TRBD1 aligns across 8 bases. Losses at the gene ends were 9 bases for V and 3 bases for J; bases not matched to a gene: 13. Germline CDR1 is SNHLY and CDR2 is FYNNEI. CDR3 size: 17 residues. CDR3 protein: CASLGGRGRGGANVLTF. CDR3 nucleotide sequence: TGTGCCAGTTTGGGTGGCAGGGGGCGAGGTGGGGCCAACGTCCTGACTTTC.

J is TRBJ2-7 and V is TRBV4-3; 9 bases are a match to TRBD2. This CDR3 is built from 15 residues. Germline V gene data show CDR1 as LGHNA and CDR2 as YSLEER. V lost 4 bases, J lost 3 bases, and 7 bases stayed unmatched. The CDR3 DNA follows: TGCGCCAGCAGCCCTGTTCCGACTAGCGGCTACGAGCAGTACTTC. Translated, it gives CASSPVPTSGYEQYF.

This clone appeared a single time. V is TRBV7-2 and J is TRBJ2-3; a weak D match, TRBD2 (6 bases). The ends were cut back, 8 bases at V and 6 bases at J, with 21 bases in the middle. The CDR3 totals 15 residues. CDR1 SGHTA and CDR2 FQGNSA come from the germline V gene. The chain's CDR3 is CASWRAGREADTQYF. For the CDR3, the DNA is TGTGCCAGCTGGCGGGCGGGGAGAGAGGCGGATACGCAGTATTTT.

The V call is TRBV29-1, the J call TRBJ1-2; D is undetermined. In germline, CDR1 is SQVTM, CDR2 ANQGSEA. The CDR3 runs to 12 residues. V gave up 4 bases and J gave up 4 bases, with 10 bases separating them. DNA for the CDR3: TGCAGCGTTGGTCCTAGTGGCTATGGCTACACCTTC. As protein: CSVGPSGYGYTF.

The V and J genes are TRBV20-1 and TRBJ1-2, with D perhaps TRBD1 (5 bases). CDR3 size: 9 residues. Germline CDR1 is DFQATT and CDR2 is SNEGSKA (reference sequence). Trimming took off 8 bases at V and 11 bases at J, with 12 bases between the two ends. CDR3 region: CSIKGFYTF. Here the CDR3 DNA reads TGCAGTATAAAGGGGTTTTACACCTTC.

This chain uses TRBV4-1 with TRBJ2-5, with 9 nucleotides matching TRBD1. V shed 3 bases, J shed 5 bases, and the junction held 4 bases outside the gene matches. This CDR3 is built from 14 residues. Germline V gene data show CDR1 as MGHRA and CDR2 as YSYEKL. The CDR3 DNA reads TGCGCCAGCAGCCAGGGGACAGGGATGGAGACCCAGTACTTC. Its protein is CASSQGTGMETQYF.

The gene calls are TRBV28 and TRBJ2-3; 7 nucleotides line up with TRBD2. The CDR3 sequence is 16 residues long. V was pared by 6 bases and J by 8 bases, with 17 bases of the junction left unmatched. The germline V gene encodes CDR1 MDHEN and CDR2 SYDVKM. CDR3 region: CASSPLGRGRRGTQYF. As DNA, the CDR3 is TGTGCCAGCAGCCCACTTGGGAGGGGTAGAAGGGGTACGCAGTATTTT.

About this clone: Other DNA sequences in this specimen translate into the identical CDR3. V and J are TRBV5-1 and TRBJ2-1; 10 nucleotides agree with TRBD2. This CDR3 has 15 residues. The germline V gene encodes CDR1 SGHRS and CDR2 YFSETQ. After removal of 1 base from V and 4 bases from J, the junction contained 2 bases not matched to a gene. CDR3 sequence: CASSLSSGGYNEQFF. The CDR3 coding sequence is TGCGCCAGCAGCTTGTCTAGCGGGGGATACAATGAGCAGTTCTTC.

The chain joins TRBV11-3 to TRBJ2-3; 7 bases fit TRBD1. Germline V gene sequence: CDR1 SGHNT, CDR2 YENEEA. Germline trimming cut 5 bases from V and 0 bases from J; bases unmatched to any gene: 8. The CDR3 length is 16 residues. The CDR3 sequence: CASSQSTGESTDTQYF. DNA of the CDR3: TGTGCCAGCAGCCAATCTACAGGGGAGAGCACAGATACGCAGTATTTT.

The chain combines TRBV5-1 with TRBJ2-1; 11 nucleotides line up with TRBD2. The ends lost 4 bases at V and 4 bases at J; junction bases unmatched: 4. Germline CDR1 reads SGHRS; CDR2 reads YFSETQ. The CDR3 contains 15 residues. The chain's CDR3 is CASSETSGRYNEQFF. CDR3 coding DNA: TGCGCCAGCAGCGAAACTAGCGGGAGATACAATGAGCAGTTCTTC.

The rearrangement links TRBV2 to TRBJ2-3; 14 bases match TRBD2. The CDR3 has 18 amino acids. CDR1 SNHLY and CDR2 FYNNEI come from the germline V gene. V lost 4 bases, J lost 1 base, and 7 bases stayed unmatched. The CDR3 DNA sequence: TGTGCCAGCAGTGTAAGCGGGGGACTAGCGGGAGGCACAGATACGCAGTATTTT. It is translated as CASSVSGGLAGGTDTQYF.

For the CDR3, the DNA is TGCGCCAGCAAGAGGGCGGGAGGGGATTTAATGATATCTGAGCAGTTCTTC. Translating it yields CASKRAGGDLMISEQFF. The gene calls are TRBV5-1 and TRBJ2-1; 9 bases line up with TRBD2. V trimming: 6 bases; J trimming: 9 bases; junction bases outside the gene matches: 19. The CDR3 covers 17 residues. Germline values: CDR1 SGHRS, CDR2 YFSETQ.

A note on this clone: One end of the junction is discordant with germline, which a read error may explain. The chain recombines TRBV28 with TRBJ1-5, with 8 bases fitting TRBD1. This CDR3 contains 16 residues. Germline V gene data show CDR1 as MDHEN and CDR2 as SYDVKM. Here the CDR3 DNA reads TGTGCCAGCACTAAAGGTGCCGCAGGGGGCAACCAGCCCCAGCATTTT. It translates to CASTKGAAGGNQPQHF.